The entry below describes one TCR beta chain. Antigen unknown. The data are from a study of OX40 agonist ivuxolimab in advanced cancers. Overall study: The group had a mean age of about 64 years, ranged from about 23 to 85, and was just under 85% male. Enrollees could have had prior anti-PD-1, anti-PD-L1 or anti-CTLA-4 therapy, which 30% to 50% had received.

Regarding the study as a whole: By week 6 at 0.1 to 3.0 mg/kg, blood CD4+ and CD8+ T cells had expanded clonally. The work left the antigen specificity of expanded peripheral T cells undetermined.

This CDR3 region has 12 residues. V lost 2 bases, J lost 5 bases, and 0 bases stayed unmatched. Germline-derived CDR1 and CDR2 are SGHRS and YFSETQ. This table comes from immunoSEQ multiplex PCR, and its TCRdb copy is limited to in-frame clones, with some not included. The sample comprises more than 55,000 clones, around 88% of which are singletons, and approximately 0.61% rests with the top ten. This clonotype was sampled from an adult with an advanced solid tumor such as melanoma, head and neck, liver or kidney cancer. This chain joins TRBV5-1 and TRBJ2-7; 8 positions agree with TRBD2. The material sequenced was CD4+ or CD8+ T cells sorted from blood, taken in a trial of the OX40 agonist ivuxolimab. The CDR3 reads CASSFSGNEQYF. The DNA of the CDR3 is TGCGCCAGCAGCTTTAGCGGGAACGAGCAGTACTTC.